The 14 T cell receptor beta chains listed next were all sequenced from one sample in a study of blood T cells in healthy people across ages. Primed by a sample-barcoded 5' primer and a J-beta primer mix, a second PCR proceeded for about 6 to 12 cycles. TCRdb re-analysed the 5' RACE reads in MiXCR, keeping a single row per CDR3 protein. The sample holds roughly 700,000 distinct CDR3 sequences, about 34% seen once. Source material: blood. Receptor source: a woman of 80 years or more in good health.

This clonotype has a count of ten or more. The chain employs TRBV7-8 and TRBJ2-7; 10 nucleotides align to TRBD1. The CDR3 sequence is 15 residues long. Looked up from germline, CDR1 is SGHVS and CDR2 is FQNEAQ. The V segment lost 5 bases and the J segment 3 bases; nucleotides outside the gene matches: 7. CDR3 sequence reads: CASSHVGTGVYEQYF. The CDR3 nucleotides are TGTGCCAGCAGCCACGTTGGGACAGGGGTCTACGAGCAGTACTTC. Full variable domain (rest looked up from reference TRBV7-8 and TRBJ2-7): GAGVSQSPRYKVAKRGQDVALRCDPISGHVSLFWYQQALGQGPEFLTYFQNEAQLDKSGLPSDRFFAERPEGSVSTLKIQRTQQEDSAVYLCASSHVGTGVYEQYFGPGTRLTVT.

This chain links TRBV19 with TRBJ2-5; tentative D call: TRBD2 (5 bases). The length of the CDR3 is 13 residues. V lost 2 bases and J lost 11, with 15 bases in between. Germline V lookup: CDR1 LNHDA, CDR2 SQIVND (reference sequence). The chain's CDR3 is CASSIRTSGEQYF. The CDR3 nucleotides are TGTGCCAGTAGTATACGGACTTCCGGTGAGCAGTACTTC.

As to this clonotype: Being one base from a much bigger clone, this may be a read error. The chain recombines TRBV9 with TRBJ2-5; a weak D match, TRBD2 (5 bases). Between the trimmed V and J ends, which lost 4 bases and 7 bases, there was a span of 14 bases. Germline lookup yields CDR1 SGDLS and CDR2 YYNGEE. The CDR3 runs to 13 residues. The CDR3: CASSSGMEVTQYF. DNA for the CDR3: TGTGCCAGCAGCTCCGGGATGGAAGTGACCCAGTACTTC.

Many counts were recorded for this clonotype. The V call is TRBV3-1, the J call TRBJ2-1, with TRBD1 as a possible D gene (5 bases). This CDR3 contains 16 residues. CDR1 is LGHDT and CDR2 is YNNKEL in the germline V gene (reference sequence). V lost 0 bases, J lost 4 bases, and 13 bases lay in between. The CDR3 protein is CASSQEPRNRYNEQFF. For the CDR3, the DNA is TGTGCCAGCAGCCAAGAACCTAGAAACAGGTACAATGAGCAGTTCTTC.

This clonotype was found many times. The rearrangement uses TRBV28 and TRBJ1-4; perhaps TRBD1 as D (5 bases). V lost 6 bases and J lost 0, with 11 bases in between. The CDR3 has 15 amino acids. The germline V gene has CDR1 MDHEN and CDR2 SYDVKM. The CDR3 here is CASSLQGATNEKLFF. CDR3 in DNA: TGTGCCAGCAGCCTCCAGGGTGCAACTAATGAAAAACTGTTTTTT.

The chain recombines TRBV20-1 with TRBJ1-6; perhaps TRBD1 as D (5 bases). Germline V gene lookup returns CDR1 DFQATT and CDR2 SNEGSKA (reference sequence). This CDR3 has 16 residues. The germline V and J ends were trimmed by 0 bases and 7 bases, with 16 bases remaining between them. The CDR3 sequence: CSARDLLGEANSPLHF. The DNA for the CDR3 is TGCAGTGCTAGAGATCTCTTGGGGGAAGCCAATTCACCCCTCCACTTT.

This clonotype was seen at least ten times. A read error may account for a junction end that differs from germline. The rearrangement joins TRBV24-1 to TRBJ1-2; a possible D gene is TRBD1 (6 bases). This CDR3 has 14 amino acids. CDR1 is KGHDR and CDR2 is SFDVKD in the germline V gene. This CDR3 reads CATSDSGQPYSYTF. The DNA for the CDR3 is TGTGCCACCAGTGACTCCGGACAGCCCTATAGCTACACCTTC.

This clonotype has just a few counts. Just one base apart from a much larger clone, this may be a read error. V and J are TRBV20-1 and TRBJ2-3, with 8 bases that match TRBD1. Germline-derived CDR1 and CDR2 are DFQATT and SNEGSKA (reference sequence). The CDR3 consists of 14 residues. V was clipped by 6 bases and J by 4 bases; unmatched bases: 9. The CDR3 reads CSAPGTGSADTQYF. The DNA of the CDR3 is TGCAGTGCCCCCGGGACAGGCAGCGCAGATACGCAGTATTTT.

This chain joins TRBV12-3 or TRBV12-4 and TRBJ2-5, with D possibly matching TRBD2 (5 bases). Trimming took off 6 bases at V and 3 bases at J, with 11 bases between the two ends. CDR3 size: 13 residues. The CDR3 nucleotides are TGTGCCAGCAGGCCCGGGATAGAAGAGACCCAGTACTTC. Translation: CASRPGIEETQYF.

V and J are TRBV12-5 and TRBJ2-5, with D perhaps TRBD1 or TRBD2 (7 bases each). The CDR3 runs to 16 residues. Germline V lookup: CDR1 LGHNT, CDR2 FRNRAP. V was shortened by 2 bases and J by 11 bases, with 24 bases between the two germline ends. CDR3 sequence (DNA): TGTGCTAGTGGTTTGTCAGGGGGGGGCCCCTACAATGAGCAGTACTTC. Its protein product is CASGLSGGGPYNEQYF.

The CDR3 nucleotides are TGTGCCAGCAGCTTTACGTTTAGCACAGATACGCAGTATTTT. This sequence encodes CASSFTFSTDTQYF. V usage is TRBV7-9 and J usage is TRBJ2-3; no clear D. Germline V gene data show CDR1 as SEHNR and CDR2 as FQNEAQ (reference sequence). V was trimmed by 3 bases and J by 0 bases, leaving 7 bases between them. CDR3 length: 14 residues.

This clonotype appeared many times. This chain uses TRBV6-2 or TRBV6-3 with TRBJ2-5; 7 bases agree with TRBD1. There are 14 residues in the CDR3. V shed 6 bases and J 1 base; nucleotides not matched to a gene: 5. Looked up from germline, CDR1 is MNHEY and CDR2 is SVGEGT. The CDR3 bases are TGTGCCAGCAGCAGACAGGGCCTCCAAGAGACCCAGTACTTC. Its translation is CASSRQGLQETQYF.

This clonotype was recorded many times. The chain combines TRBV20-1 with TRBJ2-5, with 9 nucleotides matching TRBD2. In germline, CDR1 is DFQATT, CDR2 SNEGSKA (reference sequence). The CDR3 runs 13 residues. Trimming at V came to 3 bases and at J to 6 bases, leaving 5 bases not matched to a gene. CDR3 sequence: CSARGRGGQTQYF. CDR3 in DNA: TGCAGTGCTAGGGGGCGGGGGGGACAGACCCAGTACTTC.

Note on this clonotype: One junction end does not reproduce the germline sequence, and a read error may be involved. The gene calls are TRBV28 and TRBJ2-7; 7 bases are shared with TRBD1. Germline loops: CDR1 MDHEN, CDR2 SYDVKM. The CDR3 consists of 14 residues. CDR3 loop: CASREAGGRYERYF. The CDR3, as DNA: TGTGCCAGCAGGGAGGCAGGGGGACGCTACGAGCGGTACTTC.